This entry features one TCR beta chain sequence. This CDR3 region has 11 residues. In germline, CDR1 is KGHSH, CDR2 LQKENI. V was shortened by 6 bases and J by 5 bases, with 7 bases between the two germline ends. A quantity of 0.5 to 1 ug RNA underwent reverse transcription using random hexamers. Via MiXCR, TCRdb re-called the immunoSEQ multiplex PCR reads, giving one row per CDR3 protein. The sample includes 190,000 or so distinct CDR3 sequences, more than 90% of them seen just once. These data come from a study of CD8 T cells in Susac syndrome. The TCR was taken from a human donor with multiple sclerosis. The chain couples TRBV18 to TRBJ1-1, with D hard to call. Material: CD4+ T cells from PBMCs. CDR3 region: CASSRMTEAFF. In DNA form, the CDR3 reads TGTGCCAGCTCTAGAATGACTGAAGCTTTCTTT.